The entry below describes one T cell receptor (beta chain). Its matching antigen is unknown. This entry comes from a study of cytomegalovirus exposure and HLA in healthy donors. Study-level results: A few V segments could not be told apart, such as TRBV6-2 and TRBV6-3, and were left out.

CDR3 length equals 10 residues. Germline loops: CDR1 SQVTM, CDR2 ANQGSEA. The junction had 3 bases not matched to a gene; V was cut back by 6 bases and J by 10 bases. Researchers ran the PCR with 60 Vbeta and 13 Jbeta primers. Original data processing: A later analysis tallied approximately 78 million unique TCR beta chains, around 10 million of them shared. The method was immunoSEQ multiplex PCR; TCRdb's version includes in-frame clones alone and lacks a portion of them. For V, J and clone size, that table is used; D and trimming come from the DNA. The table shows about 100,000 clones, with 60% to 80% occurring only once.

The chain employs TRBV29-1 and TRBJ2-1, with 7 bases lining up with TRBD1. Sequencing used PBMCs. This clonotype was obtained from a woman between 18 and 29 years old in good health and CMV-seropositive. Here the CDR3 reads CSVGQAEQFF. The CDR3 bases are TGCAGCGTAGGACAGGCCGAGCAGTTCTTC.